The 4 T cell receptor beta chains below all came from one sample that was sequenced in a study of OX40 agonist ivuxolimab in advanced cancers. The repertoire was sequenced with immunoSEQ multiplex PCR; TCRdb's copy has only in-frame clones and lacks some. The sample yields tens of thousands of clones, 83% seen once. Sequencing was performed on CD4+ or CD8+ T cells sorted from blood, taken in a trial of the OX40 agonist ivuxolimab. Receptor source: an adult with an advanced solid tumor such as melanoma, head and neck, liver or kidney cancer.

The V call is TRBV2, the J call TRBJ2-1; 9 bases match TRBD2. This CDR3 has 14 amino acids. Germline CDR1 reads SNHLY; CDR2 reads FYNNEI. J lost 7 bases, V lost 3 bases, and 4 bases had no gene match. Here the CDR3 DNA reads TGTGCCAGCAGTGACGCGGGGGGGACGAATGAGCAGTTCTTC. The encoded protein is CASSDAGGTNEQFF.

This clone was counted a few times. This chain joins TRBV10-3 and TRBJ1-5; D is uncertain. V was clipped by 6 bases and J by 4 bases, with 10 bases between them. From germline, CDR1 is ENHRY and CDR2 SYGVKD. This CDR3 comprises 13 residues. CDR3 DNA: TGTGCCATCAGCCGGGCTTCGAATCAGCCCCAGCATTTT. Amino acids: CAISRASNQPQHF.

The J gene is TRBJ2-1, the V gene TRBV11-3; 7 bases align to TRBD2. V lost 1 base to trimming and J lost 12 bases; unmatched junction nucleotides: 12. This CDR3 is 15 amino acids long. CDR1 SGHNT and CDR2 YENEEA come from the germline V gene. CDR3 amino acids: CASSLGGGKKDGQFF. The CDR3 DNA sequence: TGTGCCAGCAGCTTAGGCGGGGGTAAGAAAGACGGGCAGTTCTTC.

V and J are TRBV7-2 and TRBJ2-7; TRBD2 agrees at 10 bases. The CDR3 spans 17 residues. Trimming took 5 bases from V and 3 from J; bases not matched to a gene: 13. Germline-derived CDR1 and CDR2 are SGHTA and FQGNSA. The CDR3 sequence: CASSMDIAGGIVYEQYF. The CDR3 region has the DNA TGTGCCAGCAGCATGGACATAGCGGGGGGTATCGTCTACGAGCAGTACTTC.